The entry below gives a single TCR beta chain sequence along with its context. Per the original methods: Using reference gene primer amplification, nucleated cell counts were estimated. The table came from immunoSEQ multiplex PCR; TCRdb's copy has only in-frame clones and leaves some out. For V, J and clone size, that table is used; D and trimming come from the DNA. The sample has 61,000 or so clones, roughly 90% seen once. This sample is part of a study of blood T cell repertoires in COVID-19. Deletions cut 0 bases from V and 8 bases from J, with 11 bases between. Germline lookup yields CDR1 SGDLS and CDR2 YYNGEE. The CDR3 loop spans 13 amino acids.

The chain joins TRBV9 to TRBJ1-1; D might be TRBD1 (6 bases). This TCR came from a woman aged 50 to 65 with active or convalescent COVID-19. What was sequenced was peripheral blood. CDR3 in amino acids: CASSVGGGAEAFF. CDR3 sequence (DNA): TGTGCCAGCAGCGTAGGAGGGGGGGCCGAAGCTTTCTTT. Full variable domain (missing parts from reference TRBV9 and TRBJ1-1): DSGVTQTPKHLITATGQRVTLRCSPRSGDLSVYWYQQSLDQGLQFLIQYYNGEERAKGNILERFSAQQFPDLHSELNLSSLELGDSALYFCASSVGGGAEAFFGQGTRLTVV.